This is a list of T cell receptor beta chains from one sample in a study of OX40 agonist ivuxolimab in advanced cancers. Clones were sequenced by immunoSEQ multiplex PCR, and TCRdb holds only the in-frame ones, with some missing. The repertoire holds approximately 90,000 clones, with about 88% as singletons. The sample was CD4+ or CD8+ T cells sorted from blood, taken in a trial of the OX40 agonist ivuxolimab. The receptor source for this set is an adult with an advanced solid tumor such as melanoma, head and neck, liver or kidney cancer. CDR3s include the opening cysteine and the closing phenylalanine or tryptophan. A D gene is named only where the DNA matches it firmly. Size values are once, few and many counts, or a class for expanded clones, and some rows have none.

V gene: TRBV7-9
clone size: NA
J gene: TRBJ1-1
D gene: NA
CDR3 protein: CASSLKSGQVPSTEAFF
CDR3 DNA: TGTGCCAGCAGCTTAAAGTCTGGCCAGGTCCCCTCCACTGAAGCTTTCTTT

V gene: TRBV7-6
clone size: once
J gene: TRBJ2-5
D gene: NA
CDR3 protein: CASSFTLKETQYF
CDR3 DNA: TGTGCCAGCAGCTTTACTTTAAAAGAGACCCAGTACTTC

V gene: TRBV6-5
clone size: once
J gene: TRBJ1-6
D gene: NA
CDR3 protein: CATPLRSGF
CDR3 DNA: TGTGCCACCCCCCTGAGGTCCGGGTTT

V gene: TRBV7-2
clone size: NA
J gene: TRBJ2-2
D gene: TRBD1
CDR3 protein: CASSLVARQGVRGGELFF
CDR3 DNA: TGTGCCAGCAGCTTAGTTGCCCGACAGGGCGTTAGGGGCGGGGAGCTGTTTTTT

V gene: TRBV2
clone size: NA
J gene: TRBJ1-5
D gene: TRBD1
CDR3 protein: CASSGTGLWNQPQHF
CDR3 DNA: TGTGCCAGCAGTGGGACAGGGCTGTGGAATCAGCCCCAGCATTTT

V gene: TRBV5-1
clone size: once
J gene: TRBJ2-7
D gene: NA
CDR3 protein: CASSLDRRGEQYF
CDR3 DNA: TGCGCCAGCAGCTTAGACCGCAGGGGCGAGCAGTACTTC

V gene: TRBV15
clone size: NA
J gene: TRBJ2-2
D gene: NA
CDR3 protein: CATTGGGRTGELFF
CDR3 DNA: TGTGCCACCACGGGCGGGGGCCGCACCGGGGAGCTGTTTTTT

V gene: TRBV2
clone size: NA
J gene: TRBJ2-3
D gene: TRBD2
CDR3 protein: CASSPGLARDTQYF
CDR3 DNA: TGTGCCAGCAGTCCCGGACTAGCGAGAGATACGCAGTATTTT

V gene: TRBV7-8
clone size: NA
J gene: TRBJ1-2
D gene: NA
CDR3 protein: CASSSPPGYGYTF
CDR3 DNA: TGTGCCAGCAGCAGCCCTCCAGGATATGGCTACACCTTC

V gene: TRBV7-3
clone size: NA
J gene: TRBJ2-3
D gene: NA
CDR3 protein: CASSFDRGSTDTQYF
CDR3 DNA: TGTGCCAGCAGCTTTGATCGGGGTAGTACAGATACGCAGTATTTT

V gene: TRBV7-3
clone size: NA
J gene: TRBJ2-2
D gene: NA
CDR3 protein: CASGLHRNGELFF
CDR3 DNA: TGTGCCAGCGGACTTCATAGGAACGGGGAGCTGTTTTTT

V gene: TRBV13
clone size: once
J gene: TRBJ2-5
D gene: TRBD2
CDR3 protein: CASSPRLAGALETQYF
CDR3 DNA: TGTGCCAGCAGCCCCCGACTAGCGGGGGCCCTGGAGACCCAGTACTTC

V gene: TRBV7-3
clone size: NA
J gene: TRBJ2-7
D gene: TRBD2
CDR3 protein: CASSLSAGGYYEQYF
CDR3 DNA: TGTGCCAGCAGCTTATCCGCGGGGGGTTATTACGAGCAGTACTTC

V gene: TRBV10-3
clone size: few
J gene: TRBJ1-5
D gene: TRBD1
CDR3 protein: CAISESRTGYQPQHF
CDR3 DNA: TGTGCCATCAGTGAGTCCAGGACAGGGTATCAGCCCCAGCATTTT

V gene: TRBV6-5
clone size: NA
J gene: TRBJ1-2
D gene: NA
CDR3 protein: CASRPFSRVGYTF
CDR3 DNA: TGTGCCAGCAGGCCCTTTTCACGGGTCGGCTACACCTTC

V gene: TRBV6-5
clone size: NA
J gene: TRBJ2-7
D gene: NA
CDR3 protein: CASSYSGDPSYEQYF
CDR3 DNA: TGTGCCAGCAGTTACTCGGGGGACCCGAGCTACGAGCAGTACTTC

V gene: TRBV6-5
clone size: NA
J gene: TRBJ1-2
D gene: NA
CDR3 protein: CASSYTLGSAGYTF
CDR3 DNA: TGTGCCAGCAGTTACACCTTGGGTTCGGCTGGCTACACCTTC

V gene: TRBV13
clone size: NA
J gene: TRBJ2-7
D gene: TRBD1
CDR3 protein: CASSPTTFDRAHEQYF
CDR3 DNA: TGTGCCAGCAGTCCCACCACTTTTGACAGGGCCCACGAGCAGTACTTC

V gene: TRBV6-5
clone size: NA
J gene: TRBJ2-6
D gene: TRBD1
CDR3 protein: CASSIQGAGANVLTF
CDR3 DNA: TGTGCCAGCAGTATACAGGGGGCTGGGGCCAACGTCCTGACTTTC

V gene: TRBV19
clone size: NA
J gene: TRBJ1-4
D gene: NA
CDR3 protein: CATGGGRSRGNNEKLFF
CDR3 DNA: TGTGCCACCGGCGGAGGGCGTTCGAGAGGAAATAATGAAAAACTGTTTTTT

V gene: TRBV11-2
clone size: NA
J gene: TRBJ2-2
D gene: TRBD1
CDR3 protein: CASSLAGTGHGELFF
CDR3 DNA: TGTGCCAGCAGCTTAGCCGGGACAGGGCACGGGGAGCTGTTTTTT

V gene: TRBV11-2
clone size: NA
J gene: TRBJ2-1
D gene: TRBD2
CDR3 protein: CASRGGANEQFF
CDR3 DNA: TGTGCCAGCCGGGGGGGGGCGAATGAGCAGTTCTTC

V gene: TRBV5-8
clone size: once
J gene: TRBJ2-6
D gene: NA
CDR3 protein: CASSQHRGGYVLTF
CDR3 DNA: TGTGCCAGCAGCCAACACAGGGGGGGTTACGTCCTGACTTTC

V gene: TRBV6-5
clone size: NA
J gene: TRBJ2-3
D gene: NA
CDR3 protein: CASSYSTGRTQYF
CDR3 DNA: TGTGCCAGCAGTTACTCCACGGGGCGTACGCAGTATTTT

V gene: TRBV19
clone size: NA
J gene: TRBJ1-6
D gene: NA
CDR3 protein: CASSIDRGDNSPLHF
CDR3 DNA: TGTGCCAGTAGTATAGATCGAGGAGATAATTCACCCCTCCACTTT

V gene: TRBV5-1
clone size: NA
J gene: TRBJ2-3
D gene: NA
CDR3 protein: CASSRLGPDTQYF
CDR3 DNA: TGCGCCAGCAGCCGCCTCGGGCCAGATACGCAGTATTTT

V gene: TRBV2
clone size: NA
J gene: TRBJ1-1
D gene: NA
CDR3 protein: CASSDAGRVAFF
CDR3 DNA: TGTGCCAGCAGTGACGCAGGGCGCGTAGCTTTCTTT

V gene: TRBV11-2
clone size: NA
J gene: TRBJ1-4
D gene: NA
CDR3 protein: CASSPSGYAREKLFF
CDR3 DNA: TGTGCCAGCAGCCCTTCAGGGTATGCGAGGGAAAAACTGTTTTTT

V gene: TRBV2
clone size: NA
J gene: TRBJ2-2
D gene: TRBD2
CDR3 protein: CASMAGENTGELFF
CDR3 DNA: TGTGCCAGCATGGCGGGGGAGAACACCGGGGAGCTGTTTTTT

V gene: TRBV19
clone size: NA
J gene: TRBJ2-3
D gene: TRBD2
CDR3 protein: CASMRDYTDTQYF
CDR3 DNA: TGTGCCAGCATGCGGGACTACACAGATACGCAGTATTTT

V gene: TRBV2
clone size: NA
J gene: TRBJ1-2
D gene: NA
CDR3 protein: CASSDRVYGYTF
CDR3 DNA: TGTGCCAGCAGTGACAGGGTCTATGGCTACACCTTC

V gene: TRBV7-9
clone size: NA
J gene: TRBJ2-3
D gene: NA
CDR3 protein: CASSPTTDTQYF
CDR3 DNA: TGTGCCAGCAGCCCTACCACAGATACGCAGTATTTT